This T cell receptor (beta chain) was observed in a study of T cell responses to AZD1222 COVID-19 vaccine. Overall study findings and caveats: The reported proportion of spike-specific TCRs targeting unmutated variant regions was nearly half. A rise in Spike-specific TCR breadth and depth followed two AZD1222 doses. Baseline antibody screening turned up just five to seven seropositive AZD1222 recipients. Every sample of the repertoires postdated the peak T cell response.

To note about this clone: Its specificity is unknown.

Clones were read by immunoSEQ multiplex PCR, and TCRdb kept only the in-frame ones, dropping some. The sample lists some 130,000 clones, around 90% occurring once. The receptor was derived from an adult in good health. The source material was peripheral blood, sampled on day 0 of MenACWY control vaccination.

The CDR3 protein is CASSRRMQGEGQPQHF. The CDR3 DNA reads as TGCGCCAGCAGCCGACGGATGCAGGGTGAGGGTCAGCCCCAGCATTTT. The rearrangement joins TRBV4-1 to TRBJ1-5; a possible D gene is TRBD1 (5 bases). The germline V and J ends were trimmed by 4 bases and 6 bases, with 19 bases remaining between them. The germline CDR1 and CDR2 sequences are MGHRA and YSYEKL. CDR3 length: 16 residues.